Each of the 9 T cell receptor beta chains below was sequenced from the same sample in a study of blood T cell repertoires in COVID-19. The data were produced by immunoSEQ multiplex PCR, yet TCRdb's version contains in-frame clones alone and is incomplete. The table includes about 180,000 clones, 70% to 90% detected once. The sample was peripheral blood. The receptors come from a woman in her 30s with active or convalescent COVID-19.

The CDR3 nucleotides are TGTGCCAGCAGTTCATCCTTTAAAACAGAAGAGTTCTTC. Translation gives CASSSSFKTEEFF. The chain has TRBV27 and TRBJ2-1, with D hard to call. Between the trimmed V and J ends, which lost 4 bases and 14 bases, there was a span of 18 bases. This CDR3 has 13 residues. The germline gives CDR1 MNHEY, CDR2 SMNVEV (reference sequence).

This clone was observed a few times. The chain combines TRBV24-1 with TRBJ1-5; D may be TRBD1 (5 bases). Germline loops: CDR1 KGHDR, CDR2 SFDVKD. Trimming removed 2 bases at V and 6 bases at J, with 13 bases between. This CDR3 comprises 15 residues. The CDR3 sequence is CATSDSASDTQPQHF. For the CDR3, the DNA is TGTGCCACCAGTGATTCGGCATCGGACACTCAGCCCCAGCATTTT.

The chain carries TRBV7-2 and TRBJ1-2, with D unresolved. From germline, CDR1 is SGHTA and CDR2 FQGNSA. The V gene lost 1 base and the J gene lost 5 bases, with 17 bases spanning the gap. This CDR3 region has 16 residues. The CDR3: CASSLELPRPGYGYTF. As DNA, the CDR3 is TGTGCCAGCAGCTTAGAGCTACCGAGACCGGGTTATGGCTACACCTTC.

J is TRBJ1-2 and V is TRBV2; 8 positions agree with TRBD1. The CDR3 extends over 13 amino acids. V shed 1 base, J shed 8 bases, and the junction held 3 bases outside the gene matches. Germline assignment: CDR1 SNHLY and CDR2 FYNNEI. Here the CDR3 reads CASSEGRGHGYTF. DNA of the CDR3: TGTGCCAGCAGTGAAGGCAGGGGGCACGGCTACACCTTC.

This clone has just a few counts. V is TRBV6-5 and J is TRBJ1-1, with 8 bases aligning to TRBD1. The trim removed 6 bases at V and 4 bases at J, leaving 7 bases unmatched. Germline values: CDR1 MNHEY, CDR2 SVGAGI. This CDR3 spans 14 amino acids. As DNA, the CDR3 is TGTGCCAGCAGCTTACAGGGGGACGGCACTGAAGCTTTCTTT. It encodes CASSLQGDGTEAFF.

The CDR3 DNA reads as TGTGCCAGCAGCGTAGAGGCTAGCTGGCCCTACAATGAGCAGTTCTTC. Translating gives CASSVEASWPYNEQFF. The chain joins TRBV9 to TRBJ2-1; a possible D gene is TRBD2 (5 bases). Trimming took 0 bases from V and 2 from J, leaving 12 bases between them. The length of the CDR3 is 16 residues. Germline CDR1 reads SGDLS; CDR2 reads YYNGEE.

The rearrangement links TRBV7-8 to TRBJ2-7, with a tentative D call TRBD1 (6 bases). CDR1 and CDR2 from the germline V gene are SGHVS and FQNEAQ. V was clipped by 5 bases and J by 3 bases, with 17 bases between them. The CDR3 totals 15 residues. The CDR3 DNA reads TGTGCCAGCAGCGGTTTCAGGGGAGTCAGCTACGAGCAGTACTTC. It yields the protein CASSGFRGVSYEQYF. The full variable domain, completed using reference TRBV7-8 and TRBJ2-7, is GAGVSQSPRYKVAKRGQDVALRCDPISGHVSLFWYQQALGQGPEFLTYFQNEAQLDKSGLPSDRFFAERPEGSVSTLKIQRTQQEDSAVYLCASSGFRGVSYEQYFGPGTRLTVT.

CDR3 sequence: CASSYSTGAGTEAFF. For the CDR3, the DNA is TGTGCCAGCAGTTACTCGACAGGGGCAGGCACTGAAGCTTTCTTT. The chain has TRBV6-6 and TRBJ1-1; 8 bases align to TRBD1. V lost 0 bases, J lost 4 bases, and 4 bases stayed unmatched. From germline, CDR1 is MNHNY and CDR2 SVGAGI (reference sequence). The CDR3 length is 15 residues.

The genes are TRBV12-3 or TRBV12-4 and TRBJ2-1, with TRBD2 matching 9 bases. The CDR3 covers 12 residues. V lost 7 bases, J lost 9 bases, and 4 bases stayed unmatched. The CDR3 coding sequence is TGTGCCAGCACCGAACTAGCGGGTGAGCAGTTCTTC. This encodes CASTELAGEQFF.